This TCR beta chain was documented in a study of blood T cell repertoires in COVID-19. Overall study context: T cells, B-cell-depleted T cells, or PBMCs supplied cDNA or gDNA.

Germline CDR1 is MRHNA and CDR2 is SNTAGT. Trimming left V 6 bases short and J 5 bases short, with 7 bases between. This CDR3 is built from 11 residues. Participants reported their clinical history, and cohort assignment relied on those reports. Recovery among Cohort 3 donors was established by two negative PCRs, clearance, or symptom resolution. In the authors' workflow: Estimation of nucleated cell counts was performed using reference gene primer amplification. Data came from immunoSEQ multiplex PCR; TCRdb stores just in-frame clones and leaves some out. From that table come the V and J calls and clone size; the DNA was used to work out D and trimming. The sample yields 160,000 or so clones, 80% seen once.

The chain links TRBV6-4 to TRBJ2-5; D is uncertain. This TCR was recovered from a man in his forties who had recovered from COVID-19. The sample comprised PBMCs or T cells enriched from blood (not recorded which). The CDR3 nucleotides are TGTGCCAGCAGGAGCGAGGAGACCCAGTACTTC. It specifies CASRSEETQYF.